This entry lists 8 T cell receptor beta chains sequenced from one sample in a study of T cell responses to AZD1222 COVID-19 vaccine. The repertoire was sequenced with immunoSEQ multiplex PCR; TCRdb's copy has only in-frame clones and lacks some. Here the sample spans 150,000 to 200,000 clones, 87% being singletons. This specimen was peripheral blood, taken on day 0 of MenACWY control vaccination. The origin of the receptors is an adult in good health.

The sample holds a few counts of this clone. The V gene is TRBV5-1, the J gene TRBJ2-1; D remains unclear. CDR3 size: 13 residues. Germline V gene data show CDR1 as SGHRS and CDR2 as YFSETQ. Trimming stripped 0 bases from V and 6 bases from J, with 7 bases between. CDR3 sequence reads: CASSLDSANEQFF. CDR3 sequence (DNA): TGCGCCAGCAGCTTGGACAGTGCCAATGAGCAGTTCTTC.

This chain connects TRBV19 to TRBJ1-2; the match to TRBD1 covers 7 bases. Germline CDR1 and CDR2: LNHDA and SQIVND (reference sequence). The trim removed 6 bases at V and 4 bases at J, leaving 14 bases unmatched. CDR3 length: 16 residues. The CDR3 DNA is TGTGCCAGTAGCGATCCCCCTCGGTCAGGGGGCTATGGCTACACCTTC. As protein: CASSDPPRSGGYGYTF. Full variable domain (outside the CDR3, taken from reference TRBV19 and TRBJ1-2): DGGITQSPKYLFRKEGQNVTLSCEQNLNHDAMYWYRQDPGQGLRLIYYSQIVNDFQKGDIAEGYSVSREKKESFPLTVTSAQKNPTAFYLCASSDPPRSGGYGYTFGSGTRLTVV.

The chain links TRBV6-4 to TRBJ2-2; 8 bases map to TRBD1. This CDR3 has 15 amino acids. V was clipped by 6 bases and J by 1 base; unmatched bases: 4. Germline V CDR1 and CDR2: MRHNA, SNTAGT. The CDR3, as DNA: TGTGCCAGCAGCGGGACAGGCGAGAACACCGGGGAGCTGTTTTTT. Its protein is CASSGTGENTGELFF.

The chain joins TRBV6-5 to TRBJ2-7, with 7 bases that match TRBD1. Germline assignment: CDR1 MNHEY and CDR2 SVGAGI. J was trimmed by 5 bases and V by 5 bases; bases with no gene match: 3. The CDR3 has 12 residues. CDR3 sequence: CASSNRGHEQYF. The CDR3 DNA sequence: TGTGCCAGCAGTAACAGGGGCCACGAGCAGTACTTC.

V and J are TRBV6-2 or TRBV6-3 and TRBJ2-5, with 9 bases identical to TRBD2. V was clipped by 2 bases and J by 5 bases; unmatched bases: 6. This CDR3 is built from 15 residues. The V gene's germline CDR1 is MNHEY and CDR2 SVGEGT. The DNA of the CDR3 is TGTGCCAGCAGTTACAGGTTCACTAGCGGGGAGACCCAGTACTTC. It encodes CASSYRFTSGETQYF.

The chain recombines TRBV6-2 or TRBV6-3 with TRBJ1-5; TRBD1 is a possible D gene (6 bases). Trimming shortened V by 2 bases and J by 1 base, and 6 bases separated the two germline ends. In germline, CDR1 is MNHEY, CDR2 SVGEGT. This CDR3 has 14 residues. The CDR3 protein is CASSYGQSNQPQHF. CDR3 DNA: TGTGCCAGCAGTTACGGACAGAGCAATCAGCCCCAGCATTTT.

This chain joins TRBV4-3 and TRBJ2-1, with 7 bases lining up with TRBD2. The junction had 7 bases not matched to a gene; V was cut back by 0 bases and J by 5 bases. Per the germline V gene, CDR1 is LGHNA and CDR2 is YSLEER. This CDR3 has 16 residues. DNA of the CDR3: TGCGCCAGCAGCCAAGACCTTATAGCGGGCGACAATGAGCAGTTCTTC. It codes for CASSQDLIAGDNEQFF.

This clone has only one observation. Here the CDR3 reads CASSETGRVEETQYF. As DNA, the CDR3 is TGCGCCAGCAGCGAGACAGGTAGGGTCGAGGAGACCCAGTACTTC. The chain links TRBV5-1 to TRBJ2-5, with a tentative D call TRBD1 (6 bases). This CDR3 spans 15 amino acids. Germline V CDR1 and CDR2: SGHRS, YFSETQ. Trimming pared 4 bases from V and 5 bases from J, leaving 18 bases between.